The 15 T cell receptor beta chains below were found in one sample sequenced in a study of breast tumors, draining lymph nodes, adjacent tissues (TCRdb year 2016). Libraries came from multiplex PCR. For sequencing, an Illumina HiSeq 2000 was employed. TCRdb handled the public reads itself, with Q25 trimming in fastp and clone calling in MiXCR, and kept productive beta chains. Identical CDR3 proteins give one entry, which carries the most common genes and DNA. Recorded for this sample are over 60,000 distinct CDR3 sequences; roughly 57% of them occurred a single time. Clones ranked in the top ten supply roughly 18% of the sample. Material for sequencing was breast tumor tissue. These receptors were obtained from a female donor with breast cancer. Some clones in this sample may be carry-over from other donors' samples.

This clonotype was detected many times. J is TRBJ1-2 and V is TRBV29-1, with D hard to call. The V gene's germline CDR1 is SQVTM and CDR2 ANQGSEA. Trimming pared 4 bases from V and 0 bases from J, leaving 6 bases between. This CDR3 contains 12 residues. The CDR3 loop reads CSVVEANYGYTF. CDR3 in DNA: TGCAGCGTTGTCGAGGCTAACTATGGCTACACCTTC.

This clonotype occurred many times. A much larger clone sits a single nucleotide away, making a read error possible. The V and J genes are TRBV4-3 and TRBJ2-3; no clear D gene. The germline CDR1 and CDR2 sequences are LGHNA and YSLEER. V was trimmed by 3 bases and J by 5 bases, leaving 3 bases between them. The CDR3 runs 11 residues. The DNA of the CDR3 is TGCGCCAGCAGCCAGGGAGATACGCAGTATTTT. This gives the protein CASSQGDTQYF.

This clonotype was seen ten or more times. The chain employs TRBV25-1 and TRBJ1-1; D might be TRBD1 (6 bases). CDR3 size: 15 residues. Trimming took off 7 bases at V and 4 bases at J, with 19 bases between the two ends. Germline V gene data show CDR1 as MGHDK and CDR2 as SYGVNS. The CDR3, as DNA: TGTGCCAGCACCTCAAGTGGGGGAGGGGGCACTGAAGCTTTCTTT. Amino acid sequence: CASTSSGGGGTEAFF.

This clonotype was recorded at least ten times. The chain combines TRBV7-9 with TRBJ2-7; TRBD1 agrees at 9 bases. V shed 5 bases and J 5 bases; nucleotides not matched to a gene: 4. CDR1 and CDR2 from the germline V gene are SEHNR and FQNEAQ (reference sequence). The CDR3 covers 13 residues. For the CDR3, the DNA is TGTGCCAGCAGCGGACAGGGGTTCAACGAGCAGTACTTC. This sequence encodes CASSGQGFNEQYF. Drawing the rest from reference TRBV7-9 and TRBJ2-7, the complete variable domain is DTGVSQNPRHKITKRGQNVTFRCDPISEHNRLYWYRQTLGQGPEFLTYFQNEAQLEKSRLLSDRFSAERPKGSFSTLEIQRTEQGDSAMYLCASSGQGFNEQYFGPGTRLTVT.

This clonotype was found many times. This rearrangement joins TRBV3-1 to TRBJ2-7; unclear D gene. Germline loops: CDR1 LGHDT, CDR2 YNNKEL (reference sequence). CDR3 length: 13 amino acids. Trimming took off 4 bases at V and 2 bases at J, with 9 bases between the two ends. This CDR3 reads CASSPGVTYEQYF. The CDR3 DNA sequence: TGTGCCAGCAGCCCTGGAGTCACCTACGAGCAGTACTTC.

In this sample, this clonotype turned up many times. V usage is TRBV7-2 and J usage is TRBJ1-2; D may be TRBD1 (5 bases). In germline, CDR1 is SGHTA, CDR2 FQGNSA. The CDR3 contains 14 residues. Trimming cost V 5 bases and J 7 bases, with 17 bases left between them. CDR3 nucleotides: TGTGCCAGCAGCAAGGACAAAGCTCCGGGTGGCTACACCTTC. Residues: CASSKDKAPGGYTF.

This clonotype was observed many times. The CDR3 DNA is TGTGCCTGGAGTGTACAGAGCTTTGGGCCCCAGCATTTT. This translates into CAWSVQSFGPQHF. The V and J genes are TRBV30 and TRBJ1-5; D unresolved. Germline CDR1 reads GTSNPN; CDR2 reads SVGIG (reference sequence). V gave up 0 bases and J gave up 9 bases, with 12 bases separating them. The CDR3 covers 13 residues.

The chain's CDR3 is CASSAIGGDGELFF. The CDR3 region has the DNA TGTGCCAGCAGTGCTATAGGGGGGGACGGGGAGCTGTTTTTT. J is TRBJ2-2 and V is TRBV2; D perhaps matches TRBD2 (7 bases). This CDR3 comprises 14 residues. V was clipped by 4 bases and J by 7 bases, with 13 bases between them. Germline CDR1 and CDR2: SNHLY and FYNNEI.

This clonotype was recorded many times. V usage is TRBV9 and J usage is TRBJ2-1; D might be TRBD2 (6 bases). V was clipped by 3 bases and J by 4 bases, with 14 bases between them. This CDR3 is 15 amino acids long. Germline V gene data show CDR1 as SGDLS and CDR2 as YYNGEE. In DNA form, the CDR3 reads TGTGCCAGCAGCGGGACGGGACTTGGGTACAATGAGCAGTTCTTC. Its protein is CASSGTGLGYNEQFF.

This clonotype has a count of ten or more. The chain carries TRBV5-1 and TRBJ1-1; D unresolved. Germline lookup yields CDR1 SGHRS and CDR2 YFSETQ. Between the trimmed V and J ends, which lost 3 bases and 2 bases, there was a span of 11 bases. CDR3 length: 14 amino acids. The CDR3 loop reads CASSSTEFNTEAFF. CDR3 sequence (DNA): TGCGCCAGCAGCTCCACAGAATTTAACACTGAAGCTTTCTTT.

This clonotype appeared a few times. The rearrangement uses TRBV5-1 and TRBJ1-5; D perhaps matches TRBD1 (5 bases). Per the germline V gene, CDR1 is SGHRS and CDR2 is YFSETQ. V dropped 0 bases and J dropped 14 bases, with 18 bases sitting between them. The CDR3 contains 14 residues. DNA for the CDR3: TGCGCCAGCAGCTTGGGTTGGGGCCAGCTTTCCGAGCATTTT. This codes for CASSLGWGQLSEHF.

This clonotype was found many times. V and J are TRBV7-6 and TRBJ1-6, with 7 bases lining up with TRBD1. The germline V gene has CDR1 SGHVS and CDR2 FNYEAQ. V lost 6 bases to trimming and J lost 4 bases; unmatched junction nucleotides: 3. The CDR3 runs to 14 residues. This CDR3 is CASRRDSYNSPLHF. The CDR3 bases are TGTGCCAGCAGACGGGACAGTTATAATTCACCCCTCCACTTT.

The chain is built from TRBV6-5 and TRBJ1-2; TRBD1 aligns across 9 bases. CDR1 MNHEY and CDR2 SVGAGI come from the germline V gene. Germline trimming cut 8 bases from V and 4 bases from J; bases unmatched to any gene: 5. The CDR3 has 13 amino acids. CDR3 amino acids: CASHGTGLYGYTF. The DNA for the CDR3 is TGTGCCAGCCACGGGACAGGGCTCTATGGCTACACCTTC.

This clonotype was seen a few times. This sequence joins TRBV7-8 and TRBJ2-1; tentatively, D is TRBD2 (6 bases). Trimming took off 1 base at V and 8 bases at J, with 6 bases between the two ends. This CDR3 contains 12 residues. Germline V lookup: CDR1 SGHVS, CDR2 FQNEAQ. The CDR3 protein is CASSLGEDEQFF. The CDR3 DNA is TGTGCCAGCAGCTTAGGGGAGGATGAGCAGTTCTTC.

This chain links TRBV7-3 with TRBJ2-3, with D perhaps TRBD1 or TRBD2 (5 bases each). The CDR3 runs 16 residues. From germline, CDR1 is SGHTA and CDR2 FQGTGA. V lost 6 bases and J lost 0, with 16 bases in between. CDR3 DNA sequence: TGTGCCAGCAGTGCTAGAGTCGGGGCTAGCACAGATACGCAGTATTTT. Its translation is CASSARVGASTDTQYF.